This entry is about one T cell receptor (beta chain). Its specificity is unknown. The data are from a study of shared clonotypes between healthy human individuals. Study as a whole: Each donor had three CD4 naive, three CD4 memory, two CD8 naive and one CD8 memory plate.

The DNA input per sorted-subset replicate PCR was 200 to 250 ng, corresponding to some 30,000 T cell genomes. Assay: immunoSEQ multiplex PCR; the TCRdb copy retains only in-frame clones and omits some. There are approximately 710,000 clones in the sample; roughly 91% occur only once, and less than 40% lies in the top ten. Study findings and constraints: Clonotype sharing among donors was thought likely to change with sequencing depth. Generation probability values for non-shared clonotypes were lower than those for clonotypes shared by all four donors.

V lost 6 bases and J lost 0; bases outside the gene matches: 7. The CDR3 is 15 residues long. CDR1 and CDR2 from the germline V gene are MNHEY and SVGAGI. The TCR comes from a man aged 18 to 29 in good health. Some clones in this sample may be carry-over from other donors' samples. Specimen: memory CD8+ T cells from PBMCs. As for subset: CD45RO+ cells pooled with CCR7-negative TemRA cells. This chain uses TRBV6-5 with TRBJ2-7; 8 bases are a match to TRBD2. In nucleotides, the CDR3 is TGTGCCAGCAGCTACCAGCGGGGGAGCTCCTACGAGCAGTACTTC. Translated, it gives CASSYQRGSSYEQYF.